A selection of T cell receptor beta chains follows, all from one sample in a study of blood T cell repertoires in COVID-19. Sequencing used immunoSEQ multiplex PCR; TCRdb keeps in-frame clones, though not all of them. The table shows 400,000 or so clones, with around nine tenths occurring only once. Sequences were obtained from peripheral blood. These receptors were taken from a man between 18 and 29 years old with COVID-19, enrolled during active disease. CDR3s include the opening cysteine and the closing phenylalanine or tryptophan. Each record gives: J gene, clone size, D gene, V gene, CDR3 protein, CDR3 DNA. The D gene is left open where the match is weak. Clone sizes are given selectively: once, few, many, or a class where the clone is expanded.

TRBJ2-1,-,-,TRBV2,CASSVSNEQFF,TGTGCCAGCAGTGTTTCAAATGAGCAGTTCTTC
TRBJ2-1,-,-,TRBV30,CAWSVPSNWISGQFF,TGTGCCTGGAGTGTCCCCTCCAACTGGATCTCAGGGCAGTTCTTC
TRBJ1-3,-,TRBD1,TRBV18,CASSPSRDRGNTIYF,TGTGCCAGCTCACCTAGCCGGGACAGGGGAAACACCATATATTTT
TRBJ2-2,-,-,TRBV5-6,CASSGTRPGQPLHTGELFF,TGTGCCAGCAGCGGGACCCGACCGGGACAACCTTTACACACCGGGGAGCTGTTTTTT
TRBJ2-7,-,-,TRBV21-1,CASIKEPPARWEQYF,TGTGCCAGCATCAAAGAACCGCCAGCGCGTTGGGAGCAGTACTTC
TRBJ1-2,once,TRBD1,TRBV11-2,CASSLDRSTGGAGGYTF,TGTGCCAGCAGCTTAGATCGTTCAACAGGGGGCGCGGGTGGCTACACCTTC
TRBJ2-7,-,TRBD2,TRBV7-3,CASSLHSGSSYEQYF,TGTGCCAGCAGCCTCCATAGCGGGAGCTCCTACGAGCAGTACTTC
TRBJ2-1,-,-,TRBV4-2,CASSQLLHPLPSVSNEQFF,TGTGCCAGCAGCCAACTTTTGCACCCCCTCCCCTCAGTATCCAATGAGCAGTTCTTC
TRBJ2-5,-,-,TRBV10-3,CAISTRSQGAETQYF,TGTGCCATCTCCACTCGATCACAGGGAGCCGAGACCCAGTACTTC
TRBJ2-5,-,TRBD2,TRBV2,CASRSGLAGGGETQYF,TGTGCCAGCAGATCCGGACTAGCGGGAGGAGGTGAGACCCAGTACTTC